A selection of T cell receptor beta chains follows, all from one sample in a study of T cells in Graves' hyperthyroidism and ophthalmopathy. MiXCR, run by TCRdb on the multiplex PCR reads, gives a single entry per CDR3 protein. The sample lists about half a million distinct CDR3 sequences, 16% occurring once. The sample comprised blood. Receptors were obtained from a woman aged 25 to 39 with Graves' ophthalmopathy. Each CDR3 is given with its conserved first and last residue. The D gene is left open where the match is weak. Only part of the rows carry a size: once, few, many, or a class if the clone is expanded.

abundance	v_gene	d_gene	j_gene	CDR3aa	CDR3nt
many	TRBV6-2/TRBV6-3	NA	TRBJ2-1	CASSYSWTNEQFF	TGTGCCAGCAGTTACTCCTGGACTAATGAGCAGTTCTTC
NA	TRBV7-3	TRBD1	TRBJ2-3	CASSFRDRGDTQYF	TGTGCCAGCAGCTTCCGGGACAGGGGCGATACGCAGTATTTT
few	TRBV6-1	NA	TRBJ2-1	CASSSATGDSSYNEQFF	TGTGCCAGCAGTTCTGCGACAGGTGATAGCTCCTACAATGAGCAGTTCTTC
many	TRBV27	NA	TRBJ2-1	CASSLTGLAYNEQFF	TGTGCCAGCAGTTTGACGGGGTTGGCGTACAATGAGCAGTTCTTC
many	TRBV2	TRBD2	TRBJ2-7	CASEELAGGPYEQYF	TGTGCCAGCGAAGAACTAGCGGGAGGACCTTACGAGCAGTACTTC
NA	TRBV5-8	TRBD2	TRBJ2-5	CASSTGTSGSLETQYF	TGTGCCAGCAGCACCGGGACTAGCGGGAGTCTAGAGACCCAGTACTTC
many	TRBV7-2	NA	TRBJ2-5	CASSLAVALVGTQYF	TGTGCCAGCAGCTTAGCGGTAGCGCTGGTGGGGACCCAGTACTTC
few	TRBV10-3	NA	TRBJ2-1	CAARAYNEQFF	TGTGCCGCCCGGGCCTACAATGAGCAGTTCTTC
few	TRBV19	TRBD1	TRBJ2-7	CASEPGQGPYEQYF	TGTGCCAGTGAACCGGGACAGGGACCCTACGAGCAGTACTTC
many	TRBV3-1	NA	TRBJ1-2	CASSQGQSRLSGYTF	TGTGCCAGCAGCCAAGGACAGTCCCGACTATCCGGCTACACCTTC
NA	TRBV20-1	TRBD1	TRBJ2-7	CSARAGRGSSEQYF	TGCAGTGCTAGAGCGGGCAGGGGGAGTTCCGAGCAGTACTTC
NA	TRBV20-1	TRBD1	TRBJ1-1	CSAGTGDSMNTEAFF	TGCAGTGCTGGGACAGGGGACTCAATGAACACTGAAGCTTTCTTT
many	TRBV30	TRBD1	TRBJ1-1	CAWSVPYGWDSGAFF	TGTGCCTGGAGTGTACCCTATGGATGGGACAGTGGAGCTTTCTTT
NA	TRBV7-3	NA	TRBJ2-7	CASSSRPGTLDIDSYEQYF	TGTGCCAGCAGCTCAAGGCCTGGAACCCTTGACATAGACTCCTACGAGCAGTACTTC
many	TRBV12-3/TRBV12-4	TRBD2	TRBJ2-1	CASSSRMTSGGPGNEQFF	TGTGCCAGCAGTTCTCGAATGACTAGCGGGGGGCCGGGGAATGAGCAGTTCTTC
few	TRBV4-1	TRBD2	TRBJ2-7	CASSQRLAGGNEQYF	TGCGCCAGCAGCCAACGACTAGCGGGAGGGAACGAGCAGTACTTC